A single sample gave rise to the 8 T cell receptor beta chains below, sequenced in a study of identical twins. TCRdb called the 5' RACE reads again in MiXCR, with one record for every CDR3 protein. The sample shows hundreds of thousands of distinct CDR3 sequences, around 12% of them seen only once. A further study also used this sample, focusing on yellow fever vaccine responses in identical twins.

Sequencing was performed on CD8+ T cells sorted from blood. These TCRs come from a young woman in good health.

The CDR3 sequence: CASSYSWDFSSYEQYF. CDR3 nucleotides: TGTGCCAGCAGTTACTCGTGGGACTTTTCGTCGTACGAGCAGTACTTC. J is TRBJ2-7 and V is TRBV6-5; tentative D call: TRBD2 (6 bases). The CDR3 has 16 residues. Trimming shortened V by 0 bases and J by 4 bases, and 16 bases separated the two germline ends. Germline V CDR1 and CDR2: MNHEY, SVGAGI.

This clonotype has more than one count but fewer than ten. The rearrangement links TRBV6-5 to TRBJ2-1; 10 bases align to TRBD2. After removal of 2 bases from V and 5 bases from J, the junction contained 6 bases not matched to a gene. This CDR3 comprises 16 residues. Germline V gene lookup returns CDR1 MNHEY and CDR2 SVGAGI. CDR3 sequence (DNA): TGTGCCAGCAGTTACGCGACTAGCGGGTACCACAATGAGCAGTTCTTC. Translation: CASSYATSGYHNEQFF.

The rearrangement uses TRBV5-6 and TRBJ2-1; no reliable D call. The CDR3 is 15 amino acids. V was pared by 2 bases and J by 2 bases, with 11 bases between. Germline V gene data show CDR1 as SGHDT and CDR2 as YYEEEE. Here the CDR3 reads CASSFRTEPYNEQFF. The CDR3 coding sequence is TGTGCCAGCAGCTTTAGGACCGAACCCTACAATGAGCAGTTCTTC. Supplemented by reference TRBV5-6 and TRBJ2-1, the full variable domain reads DAGVTQSPTHLIKTRGQQVTLRCSPKSGHDTVSWYQQALGQGPQFIFQYYEEEERQRGNFPDRFSGHQFPNYSSELNVNALLLGDSALYLCASSFRTEPYNEQFFGPGTRLTVL.

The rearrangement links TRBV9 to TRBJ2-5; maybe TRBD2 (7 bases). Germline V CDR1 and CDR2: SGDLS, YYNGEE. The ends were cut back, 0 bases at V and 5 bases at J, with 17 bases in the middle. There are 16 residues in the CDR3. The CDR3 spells CASSVEGGGPGETQYF. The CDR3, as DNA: TGTGCCAGCAGCGTAGAGGGGGGAGGGCCAGGGGAGACCCAGTACTTC.

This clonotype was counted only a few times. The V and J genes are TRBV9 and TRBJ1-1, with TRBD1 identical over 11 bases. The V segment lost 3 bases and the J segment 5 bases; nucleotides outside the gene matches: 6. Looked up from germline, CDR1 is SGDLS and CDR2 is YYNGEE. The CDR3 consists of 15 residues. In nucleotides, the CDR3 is TGTGCCAGCAGCGCAAGGACAGGGGGCGAAACTGAAGCTTTCTTT. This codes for CASSARTGGETEAFF.

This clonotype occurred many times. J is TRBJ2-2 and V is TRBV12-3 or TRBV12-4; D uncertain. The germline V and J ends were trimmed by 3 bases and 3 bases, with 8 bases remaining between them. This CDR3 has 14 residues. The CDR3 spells CASSFIPYTGELFF. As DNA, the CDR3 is TGTGCCAGCAGTTTTATTCCTTACACCGGGGAGCTGTTTTTT.

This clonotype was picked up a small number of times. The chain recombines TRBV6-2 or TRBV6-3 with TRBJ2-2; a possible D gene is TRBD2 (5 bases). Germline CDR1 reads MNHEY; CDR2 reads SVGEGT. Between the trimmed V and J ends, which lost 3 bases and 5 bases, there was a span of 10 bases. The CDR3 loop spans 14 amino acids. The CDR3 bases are TGTGCCAGCAGTTATAGGGAGACGACCGGGGAGCTGTTTTTT. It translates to CASSYRETTGELFF.

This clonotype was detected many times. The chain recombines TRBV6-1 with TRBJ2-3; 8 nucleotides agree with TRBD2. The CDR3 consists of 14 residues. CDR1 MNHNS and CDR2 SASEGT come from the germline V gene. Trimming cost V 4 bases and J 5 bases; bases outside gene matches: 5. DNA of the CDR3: TGTGCCAGCAGTGGTAGCGGGGAGGTAGATACGCAGTATTTT. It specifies CASSGSGEVDTQYF.